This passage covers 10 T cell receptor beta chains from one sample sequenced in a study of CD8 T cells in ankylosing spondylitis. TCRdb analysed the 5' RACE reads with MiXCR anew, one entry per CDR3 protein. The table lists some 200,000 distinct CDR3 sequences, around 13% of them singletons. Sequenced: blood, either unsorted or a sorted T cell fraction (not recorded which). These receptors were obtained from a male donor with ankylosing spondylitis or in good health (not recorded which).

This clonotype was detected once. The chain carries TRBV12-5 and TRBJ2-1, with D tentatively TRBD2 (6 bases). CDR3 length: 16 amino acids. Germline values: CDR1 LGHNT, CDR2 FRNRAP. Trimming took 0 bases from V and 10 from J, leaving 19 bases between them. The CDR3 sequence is CASGLVELAGSYEQFF. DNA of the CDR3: TGTGCTAGTGGTTTGGTAGAATTGGCGGGATCTTACGAGCAGTTCTTC. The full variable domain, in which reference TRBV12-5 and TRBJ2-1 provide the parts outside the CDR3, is DARVTQTPRHKVTEMGQEVTMRCQPILGHNTVFWYRQTMMQGLELLAYFRNRAPLDDSGMPKDRFSAEMPDATLATLKIQPSEPRDSAVYFCASGLVELAGSYEQFFGPGTRLTVL.

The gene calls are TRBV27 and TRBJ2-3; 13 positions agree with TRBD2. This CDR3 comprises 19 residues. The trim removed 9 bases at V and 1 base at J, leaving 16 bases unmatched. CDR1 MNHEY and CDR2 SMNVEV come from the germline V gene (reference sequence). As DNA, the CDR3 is TGTGCCAGTCGGGCCTGGACTAGCGGGAGTAAAGAAGGCACAGATACGCAGTATTTT. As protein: CASRAWTSGSKEGTDTQYF.

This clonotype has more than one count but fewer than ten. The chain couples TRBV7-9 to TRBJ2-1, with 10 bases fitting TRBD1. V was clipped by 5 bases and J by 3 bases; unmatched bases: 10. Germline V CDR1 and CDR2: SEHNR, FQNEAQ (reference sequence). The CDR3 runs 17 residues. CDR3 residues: CASSQSPGQGIYNEQFF. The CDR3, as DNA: TGTGCCAGCAGCCAATCCCCGGGACAGGGGATCTACAATGAGCAGTTCTTC. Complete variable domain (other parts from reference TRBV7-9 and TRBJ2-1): DTGVSQNPRHKITKRGQNVTFRCDPISEHNRLYWYRQTLGQGPEFLTYFQNEAQLEKSRLLSDRFSAERPKGSFSTLEIQRTEQGDSAMYLCASSQSPGQGIYNEQFFGPGTRLTVL.

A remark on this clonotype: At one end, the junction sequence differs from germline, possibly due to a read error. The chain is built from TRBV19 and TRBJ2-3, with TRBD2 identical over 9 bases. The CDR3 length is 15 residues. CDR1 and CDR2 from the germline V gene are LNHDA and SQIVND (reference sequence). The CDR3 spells CASSIVSGRTDTQYF. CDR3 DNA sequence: TGTGCCAGTAGTATTGTGAGCGGGAGGACAGATACCCAGTATTTT.

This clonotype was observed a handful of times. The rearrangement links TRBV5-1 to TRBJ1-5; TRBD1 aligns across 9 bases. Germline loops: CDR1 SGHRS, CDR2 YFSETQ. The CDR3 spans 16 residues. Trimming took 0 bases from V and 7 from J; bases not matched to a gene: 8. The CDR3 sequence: CASSLGSTGGDQPQHF. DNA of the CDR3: TGCGCCAGCAGCTTGGGGTCGACAGGGGGAGACCAGCCCCAGCATTTT.

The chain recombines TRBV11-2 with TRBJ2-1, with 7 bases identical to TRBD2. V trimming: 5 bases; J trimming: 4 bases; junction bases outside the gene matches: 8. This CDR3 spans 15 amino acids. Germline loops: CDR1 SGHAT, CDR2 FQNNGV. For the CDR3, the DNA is TGTGCCAGCAGCCTGAAGGCGGGAGCTTACAATGAGCAGTTCTTC. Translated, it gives CASSLKAGAYNEQFF.

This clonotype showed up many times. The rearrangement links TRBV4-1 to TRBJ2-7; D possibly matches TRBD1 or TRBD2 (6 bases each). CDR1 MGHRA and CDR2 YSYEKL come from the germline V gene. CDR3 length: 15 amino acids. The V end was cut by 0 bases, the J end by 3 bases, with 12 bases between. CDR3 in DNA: TGCGCCAGCAGCCAAGAGGGGGGCGGATACTACGAGCAGTACTTC. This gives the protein CASSQEGGGYYEQYF.

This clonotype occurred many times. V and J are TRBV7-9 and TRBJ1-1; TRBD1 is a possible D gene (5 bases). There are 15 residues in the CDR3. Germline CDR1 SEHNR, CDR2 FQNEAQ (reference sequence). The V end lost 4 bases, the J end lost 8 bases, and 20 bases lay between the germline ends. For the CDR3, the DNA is TGTGCCAGCAGCTGGGGTCAGGGAGTGGGCAGAGAAGCTTTCTTT. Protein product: CASSWGQGVGREAFF.

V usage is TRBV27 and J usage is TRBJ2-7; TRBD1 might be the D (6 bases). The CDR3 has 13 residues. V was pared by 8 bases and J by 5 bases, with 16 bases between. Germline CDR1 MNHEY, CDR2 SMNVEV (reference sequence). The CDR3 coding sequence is TGTGCCAGCGGATACAGGGTTCCCCACGAGCAGTACTTC. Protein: CASGYRVPHEQYF.

The CDR3 DNA sequence: TGTGCCAGCAGTGGGAAGGACAGGGCGAACTATGGCTACACCTTC. This encodes CASSGKDRANYGYTF. The chain is built from TRBV25-1 and TRBJ1-2; 8 bases agree with TRBD1. This CDR3 contains 15 residues. Trimming at V came to 4 bases and at J to 2 bases, leaving 6 bases not matched to a gene. Per the germline V gene, CDR1 is MGHDK and CDR2 is SYGVNS.